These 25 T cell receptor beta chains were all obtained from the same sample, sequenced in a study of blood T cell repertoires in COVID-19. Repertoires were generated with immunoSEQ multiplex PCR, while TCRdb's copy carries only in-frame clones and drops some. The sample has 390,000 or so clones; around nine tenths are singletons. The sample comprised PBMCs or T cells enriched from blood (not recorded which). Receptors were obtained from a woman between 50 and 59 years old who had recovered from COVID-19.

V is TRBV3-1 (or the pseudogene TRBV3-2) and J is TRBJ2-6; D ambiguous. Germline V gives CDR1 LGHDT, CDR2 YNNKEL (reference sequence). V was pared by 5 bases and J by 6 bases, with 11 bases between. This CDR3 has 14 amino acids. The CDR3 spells CASSAQYAANVLTF. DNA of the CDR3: TGTGCCAGCAGCGCCCAGTACGCGGCCAACGTCCTGACTTTC.

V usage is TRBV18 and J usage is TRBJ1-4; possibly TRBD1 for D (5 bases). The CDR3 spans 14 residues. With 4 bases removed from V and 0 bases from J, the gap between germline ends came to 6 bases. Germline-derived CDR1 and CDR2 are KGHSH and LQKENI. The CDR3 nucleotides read TGTGCCAGCTCACAGGGGTCAACTAATGAAAAACTGTTTTTT. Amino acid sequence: CASSQGSTNEKLFF.

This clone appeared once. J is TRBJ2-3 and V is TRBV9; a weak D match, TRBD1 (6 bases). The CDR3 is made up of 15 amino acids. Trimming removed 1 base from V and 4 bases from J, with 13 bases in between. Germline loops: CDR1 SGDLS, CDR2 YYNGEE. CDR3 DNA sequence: TGTGCCAGCAGCGTATCAGGGGCCGCCTCAGATACGCAGTATTTT. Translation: CASSVSGAASDTQYF.

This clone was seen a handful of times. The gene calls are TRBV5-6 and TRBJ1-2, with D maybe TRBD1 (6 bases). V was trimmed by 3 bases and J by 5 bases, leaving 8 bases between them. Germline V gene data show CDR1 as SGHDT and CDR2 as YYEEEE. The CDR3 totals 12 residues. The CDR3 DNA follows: TGTGCCAGCAGCTCGAGGGGGTATGGCTACACCTTC. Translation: CASSSRGYGYTF. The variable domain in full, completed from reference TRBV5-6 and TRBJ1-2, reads DAGVTQSPTHLIKTRGQQVTLRCSPKSGHDTVSWYQQALGQGPQFIFQYYEEEERQRGNFPDRFSGHQFPNYSSELNVNALLLGDSALYLCASSSRGYGYTFGSGTRLTVV.

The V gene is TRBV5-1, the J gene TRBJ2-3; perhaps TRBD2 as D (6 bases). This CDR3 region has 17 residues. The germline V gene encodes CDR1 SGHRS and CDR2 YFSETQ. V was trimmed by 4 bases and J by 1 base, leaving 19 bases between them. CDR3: CASSPEPGLRRTDTQYF. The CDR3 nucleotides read TGCGCCAGCAGCCCTGAACCGGGACTCCGCCGCACAGATACGCAGTATTTT.

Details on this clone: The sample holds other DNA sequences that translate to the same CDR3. CDR3 residues: CASSQAGGGNQPQHF. CDR3 DNA sequence: TGTGCCAGCAGCCAGGCCGGGGGTGGCAATCAGCCCCAGCATTTT. The chain uses TRBV3-1 (or the pseudogene TRBV3-2) and TRBJ1-5; perhaps TRBD1 as D (5 bases). Germline CDR1 and CDR2: LGHDT and YNNKEL (reference sequence). The CDR3 runs to 15 residues. Trimming took 3 bases from V and 2 from J, leaving 11 bases between them.

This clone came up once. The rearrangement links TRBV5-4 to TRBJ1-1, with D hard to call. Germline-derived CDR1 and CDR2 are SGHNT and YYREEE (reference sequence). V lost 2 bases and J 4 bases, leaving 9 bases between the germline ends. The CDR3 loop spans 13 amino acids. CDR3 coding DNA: TGTGCCAGCAGCTTAAAACAGTCCACTGAAGCTTTCTTT. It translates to CASSLKQSTEAFF.

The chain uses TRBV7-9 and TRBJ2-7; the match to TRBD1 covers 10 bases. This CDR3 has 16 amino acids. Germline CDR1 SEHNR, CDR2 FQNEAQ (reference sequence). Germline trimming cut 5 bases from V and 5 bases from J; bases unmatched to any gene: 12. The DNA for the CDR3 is TGTGCCAGCAGCCCCCAGGGACAGGGGATAATACACGAGCAGTACTTC. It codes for CASSPQGQGIIHEQYF.

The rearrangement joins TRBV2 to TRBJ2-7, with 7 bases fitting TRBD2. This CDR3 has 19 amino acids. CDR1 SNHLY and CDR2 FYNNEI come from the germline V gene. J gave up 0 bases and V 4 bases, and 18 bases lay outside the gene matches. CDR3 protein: CASSGETPYWGGSSYEQYF. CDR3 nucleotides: TGTGCCAGCAGTGGGGAAACACCCTACTGGGGGGGAAGCTCCTACGAGCAGTACTTC.

The CDR3 bases are TGTGCCAGTAGTATCGCCACAGGGGGGGAAGCTTTCTTT. Translated, it gives CASSIATGGEAFF. The rearrangement links TRBV19 to TRBJ1-1; 8 nucleotides match TRBD1. Trimming at V came to 3 bases and at J to 8 bases, leaving 5 bases not matched to a gene. Germline V lookup: CDR1 LNHDA, CDR2 SQIVND (reference sequence). This CDR3 has 13 amino acids.

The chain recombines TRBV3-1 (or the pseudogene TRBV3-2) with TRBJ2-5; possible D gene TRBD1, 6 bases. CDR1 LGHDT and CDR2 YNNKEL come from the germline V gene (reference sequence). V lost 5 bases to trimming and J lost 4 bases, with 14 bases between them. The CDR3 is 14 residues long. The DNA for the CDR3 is TGTGCCAGCAGCTACTACAGGGAAGCAGAGACCCAGTACTTC. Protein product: CASSYYREAETQYF.

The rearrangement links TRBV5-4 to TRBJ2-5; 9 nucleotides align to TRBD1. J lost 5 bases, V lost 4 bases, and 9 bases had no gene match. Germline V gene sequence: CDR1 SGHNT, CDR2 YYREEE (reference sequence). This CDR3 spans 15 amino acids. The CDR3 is CASSQRSGTGETQYF. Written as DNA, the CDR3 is TGTGCCAGCAGCCAAAGATCCGGGACAGGGGAGACCCAGTACTTC.

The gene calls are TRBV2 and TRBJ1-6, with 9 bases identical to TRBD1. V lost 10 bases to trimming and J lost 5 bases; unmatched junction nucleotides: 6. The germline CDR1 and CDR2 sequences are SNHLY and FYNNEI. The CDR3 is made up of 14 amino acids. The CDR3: CANSQGANNSPLHF. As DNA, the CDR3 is TGTGCCAACTCACAGGGGGCCAATAATTCACCCCTCCACTTT.

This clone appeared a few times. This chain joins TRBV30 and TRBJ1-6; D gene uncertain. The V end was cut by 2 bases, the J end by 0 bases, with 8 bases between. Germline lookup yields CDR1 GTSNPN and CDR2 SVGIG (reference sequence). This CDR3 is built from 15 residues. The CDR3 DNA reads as TGTGCCTGGAGTTCGATGAGCTCCTATAATTCACCCCTCCACTTT. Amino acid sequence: CAWSSMSSYNSPLHF. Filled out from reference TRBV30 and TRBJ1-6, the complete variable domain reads SQTIHQWPATLVQPVGSPLSLECTVEGTSNPNLYWYRQAAGRGLQLLFYSVGIGQISSEVPQNLSASRPQDRQFILSSKKLLLSDSGFYLCAWSSMSSYNSPLHFGNGTRLTVT.

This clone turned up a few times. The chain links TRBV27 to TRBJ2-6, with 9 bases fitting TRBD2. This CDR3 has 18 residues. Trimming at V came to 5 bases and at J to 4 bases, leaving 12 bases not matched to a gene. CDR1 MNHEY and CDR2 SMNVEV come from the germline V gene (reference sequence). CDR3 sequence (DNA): TGTGCCAGCAGTCCCTTAGCGGGGGCTTTGGGGGGGGCCAACGTCCTGACTTTC. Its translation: CASSPLAGALGGANVLTF.

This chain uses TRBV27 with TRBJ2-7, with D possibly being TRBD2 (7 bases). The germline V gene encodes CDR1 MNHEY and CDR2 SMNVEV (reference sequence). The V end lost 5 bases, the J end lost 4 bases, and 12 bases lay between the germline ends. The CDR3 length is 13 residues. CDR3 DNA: TGTGCCAGCAGTACGGGGGGCACATACGAGCAGTACTTC. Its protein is CASSTGGTYEQYF.

The CDR3 coding sequence is TGTGCCAGTCATCTACAGGGGACTGAAGCTTTCTTT. Its protein product is CASHLQGTEAFF. The V gene is TRBV28, the J gene TRBJ1-1; 7 bases are a match to TRBD1. The CDR3 consists of 12 residues. Looked up from germline, CDR1 is MDHEN and CDR2 is SYDVKM. V lost 9 bases and J lost 5; bases outside the gene matches: 6.

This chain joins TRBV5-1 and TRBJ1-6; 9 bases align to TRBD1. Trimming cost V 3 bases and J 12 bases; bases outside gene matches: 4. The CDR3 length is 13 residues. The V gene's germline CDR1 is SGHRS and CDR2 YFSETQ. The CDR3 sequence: CASSWTGEGPLHF. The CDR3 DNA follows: TGCGCCAGCAGCTGGACAGGGGAAGGACCCCTCCACTTT.

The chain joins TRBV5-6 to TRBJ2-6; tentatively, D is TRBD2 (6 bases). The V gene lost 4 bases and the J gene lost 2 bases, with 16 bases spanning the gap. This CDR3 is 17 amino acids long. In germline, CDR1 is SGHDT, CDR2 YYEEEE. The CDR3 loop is CASSPGRGGPGANVLTF. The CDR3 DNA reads TGTGCCAGCAGCCCGGGGCGGGGCGGTCCTGGGGCCAACGTCCTGACTTTC. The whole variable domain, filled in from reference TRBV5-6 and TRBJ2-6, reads DAGVTQSPTHLIKTRGQQVTLRCSPKSGHDTVSWYQQALGQGPQFIFQYYEEEERQRGNFPDRFSGHQFPNYSSELNVNALLLGDSALYLCASSPGRGGPGANVLTFGAGSRLTVL.

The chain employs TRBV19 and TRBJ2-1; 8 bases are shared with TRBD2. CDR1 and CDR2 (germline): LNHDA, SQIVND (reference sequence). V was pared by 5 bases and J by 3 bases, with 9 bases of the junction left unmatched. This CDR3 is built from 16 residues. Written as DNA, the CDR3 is TGTGCCAGTAGTTCCCTGCTAGCGGGTGACTACAATGAGCAGTTCTTC. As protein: CASSSLLAGDYNEQFF.

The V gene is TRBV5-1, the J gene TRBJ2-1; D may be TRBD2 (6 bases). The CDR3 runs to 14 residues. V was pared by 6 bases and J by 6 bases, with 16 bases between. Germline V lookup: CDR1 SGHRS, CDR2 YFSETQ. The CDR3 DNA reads TGCGCCAGCACCCCCCCGGAGGGGTCCAATGAGCAGTTCTTC. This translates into CASTPPEGSNEQFF.

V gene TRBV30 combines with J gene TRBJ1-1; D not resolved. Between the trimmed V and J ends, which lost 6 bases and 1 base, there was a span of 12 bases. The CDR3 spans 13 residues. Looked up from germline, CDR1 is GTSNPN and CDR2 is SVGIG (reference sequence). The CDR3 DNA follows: TGTGCCTGCTATTTAGACACGAACACTGAAGCTTTCTTT. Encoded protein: CACYLDTNTEAFF.

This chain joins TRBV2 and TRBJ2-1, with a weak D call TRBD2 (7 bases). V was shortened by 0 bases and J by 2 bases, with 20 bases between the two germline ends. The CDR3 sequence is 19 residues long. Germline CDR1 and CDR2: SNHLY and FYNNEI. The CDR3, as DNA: TGTGCCAGCAGTGAAGCGCTTCTGGGGGGGGCCCACCCCTACAATGAGCAGTTCTTC. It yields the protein CASSEALLGGAHPYNEQFF.

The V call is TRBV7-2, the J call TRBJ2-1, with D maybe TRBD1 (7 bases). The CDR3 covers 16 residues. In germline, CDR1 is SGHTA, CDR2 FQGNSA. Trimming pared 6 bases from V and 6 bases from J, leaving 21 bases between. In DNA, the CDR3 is TGTGCCAGCAGTCCCTCGACAGGGAGGAACCCCAATGAGCAGTTCTTC. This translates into CASSPSTGRNPNEQFF.

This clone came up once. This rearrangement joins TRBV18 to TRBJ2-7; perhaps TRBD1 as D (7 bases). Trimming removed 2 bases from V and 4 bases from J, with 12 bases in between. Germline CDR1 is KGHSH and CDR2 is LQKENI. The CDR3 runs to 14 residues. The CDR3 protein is CASSPSRGVYEQYF. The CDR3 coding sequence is TGTGCCAGCTCACCAAGCAGGGGGGTTTACGAGCAGTACTTC.